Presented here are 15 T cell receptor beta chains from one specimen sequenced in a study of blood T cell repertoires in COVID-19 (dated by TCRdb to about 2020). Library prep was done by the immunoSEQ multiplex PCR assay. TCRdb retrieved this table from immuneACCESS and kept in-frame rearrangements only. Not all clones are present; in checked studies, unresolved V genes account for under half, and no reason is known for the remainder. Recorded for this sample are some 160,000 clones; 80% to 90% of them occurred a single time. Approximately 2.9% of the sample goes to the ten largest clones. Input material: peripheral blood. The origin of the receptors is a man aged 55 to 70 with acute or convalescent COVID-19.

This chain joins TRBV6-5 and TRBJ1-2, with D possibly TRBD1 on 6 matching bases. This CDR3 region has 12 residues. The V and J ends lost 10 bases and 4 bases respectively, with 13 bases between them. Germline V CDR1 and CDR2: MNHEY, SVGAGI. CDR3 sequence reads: CATTGTTYGYTF. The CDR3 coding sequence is TGTGCCACTACCGGGACAACCTATGGCTACACCTTC.

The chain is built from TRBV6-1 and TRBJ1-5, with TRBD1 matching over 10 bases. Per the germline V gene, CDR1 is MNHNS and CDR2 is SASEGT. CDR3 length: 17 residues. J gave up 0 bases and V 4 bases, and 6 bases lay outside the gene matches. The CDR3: CASSGTGGVHSNQPQHF. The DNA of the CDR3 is TGTGCCAGCAGTGGGACAGGGGGAGTTCATAGCAATCAGCCCCAGCATTTT.

CDR3: CASSQCVTVGDTQYF. Written as DNA, the CDR3 is TGCGCCAGCAGTCAATGTGTAACAGTAGGAGATACGCAGTATTTT. This sequence joins TRBV23-1 and TRBJ2-3; D is uncertain. TRBV23-1 is reported as an ORF; its role is uncertain. The CDR3 extends over 15 amino acids. V lost 1 base and J lost 5, with 13 bases in between.

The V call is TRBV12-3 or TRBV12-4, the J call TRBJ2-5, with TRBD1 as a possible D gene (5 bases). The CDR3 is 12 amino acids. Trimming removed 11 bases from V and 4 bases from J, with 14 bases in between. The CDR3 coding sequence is TGTGCCTCGGCAGGGCTCGTAGAGACCCAGTACTTC. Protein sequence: CASAGLVETQYF.

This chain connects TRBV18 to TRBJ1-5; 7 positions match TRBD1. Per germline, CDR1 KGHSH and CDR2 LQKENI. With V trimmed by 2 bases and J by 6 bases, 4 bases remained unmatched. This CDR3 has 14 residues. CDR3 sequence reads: CASSPDRALQPQHF. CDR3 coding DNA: TGTGCCAGCTCACCAGACAGGGCCCTTCAGCCCCAGCATTTT.

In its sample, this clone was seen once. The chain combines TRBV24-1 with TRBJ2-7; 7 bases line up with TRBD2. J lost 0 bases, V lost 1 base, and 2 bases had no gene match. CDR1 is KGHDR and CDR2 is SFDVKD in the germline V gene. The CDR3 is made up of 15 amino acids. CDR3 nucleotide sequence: TGTGCCACCAGTGATTTACGGGACTACTCCTACGAGCAGTACTTC. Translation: CATSDLRDYSYEQYF.

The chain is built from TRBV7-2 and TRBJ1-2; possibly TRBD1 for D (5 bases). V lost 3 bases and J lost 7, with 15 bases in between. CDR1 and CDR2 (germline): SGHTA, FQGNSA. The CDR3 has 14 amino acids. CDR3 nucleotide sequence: TGTGCCAGCAGCTTTACGGCGGGGGTGTCTGGCTACACCTTC. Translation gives CASSFTAGVSGYTF.

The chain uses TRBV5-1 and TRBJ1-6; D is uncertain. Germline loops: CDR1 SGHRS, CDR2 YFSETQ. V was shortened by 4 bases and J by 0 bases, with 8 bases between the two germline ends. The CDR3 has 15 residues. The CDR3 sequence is CASSKESSYNSPLHF. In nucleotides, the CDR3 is TGCGCCAGCAGCAAGGAGAGCTCCTATAATTCACCCCTCCACTTT.

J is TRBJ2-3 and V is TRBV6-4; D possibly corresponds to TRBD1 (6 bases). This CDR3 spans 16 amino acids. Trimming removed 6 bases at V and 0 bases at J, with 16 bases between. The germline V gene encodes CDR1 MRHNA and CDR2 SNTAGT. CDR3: CASSPRGQSSTDTQYF. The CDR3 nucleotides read TGTGCCAGCAGCCCTCGCGGACAGTCTAGCACAGATACGCAGTATTTT.

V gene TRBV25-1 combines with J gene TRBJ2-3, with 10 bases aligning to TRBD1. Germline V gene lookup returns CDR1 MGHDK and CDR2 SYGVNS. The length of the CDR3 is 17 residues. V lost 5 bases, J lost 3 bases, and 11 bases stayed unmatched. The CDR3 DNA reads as TGTGCCAGCAGTCCCCGTCTGGGACAGGGGAGGACAGATACGCAGTATTTT. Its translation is CASSPRLGQGRTDTQYF.

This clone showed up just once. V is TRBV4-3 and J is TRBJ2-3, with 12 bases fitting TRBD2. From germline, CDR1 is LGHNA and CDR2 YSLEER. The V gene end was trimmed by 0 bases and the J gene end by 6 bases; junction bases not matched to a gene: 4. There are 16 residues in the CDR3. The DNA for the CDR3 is TGCGCCAGCAGCCAAGAACTAGCGGGGGGCGTGGATACGCAGTATTTT. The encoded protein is CASSQELAGGVDTQYF.

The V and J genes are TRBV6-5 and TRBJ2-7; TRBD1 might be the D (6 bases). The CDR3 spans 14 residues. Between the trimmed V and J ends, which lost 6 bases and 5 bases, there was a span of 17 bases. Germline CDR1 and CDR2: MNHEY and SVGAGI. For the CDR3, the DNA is TGTGCCAGCAGACCTGGGACATCTCCCAACGAGCAGTACTTC. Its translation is CASRPGTSPNEQYF.

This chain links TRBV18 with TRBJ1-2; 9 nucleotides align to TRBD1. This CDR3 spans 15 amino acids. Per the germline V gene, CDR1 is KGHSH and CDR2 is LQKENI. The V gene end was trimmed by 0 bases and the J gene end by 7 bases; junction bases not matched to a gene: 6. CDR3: CASSPPGTGMFGYTF. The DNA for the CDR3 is TGTGCCAGCTCACCACCGGGGACAGGGATGTTTGGCTACACCTTC.

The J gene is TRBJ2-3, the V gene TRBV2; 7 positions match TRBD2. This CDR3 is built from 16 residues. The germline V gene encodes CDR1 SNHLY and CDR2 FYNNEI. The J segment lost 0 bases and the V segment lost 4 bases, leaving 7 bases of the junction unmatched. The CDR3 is CASSGSSGLSTDTQYF. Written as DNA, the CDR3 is TGTGCCAGCAGTGGGTCTAGCGGCCTTAGCACAGATACGCAGTATTTT.

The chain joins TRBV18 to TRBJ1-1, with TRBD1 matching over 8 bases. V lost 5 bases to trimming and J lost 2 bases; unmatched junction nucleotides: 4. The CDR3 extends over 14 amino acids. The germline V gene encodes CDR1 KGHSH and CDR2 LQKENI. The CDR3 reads CASSSQGENTEAFF. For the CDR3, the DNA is TGTGCCAGCTCATCACAGGGGGAAAACACTGAAGCTTTCTTT.